The entry that follows covers one T cell receptor beta chain sequence. The antigen remains unidentified. Germline assignment: CDR1 MNHEY and CDR2 SVGAGI. Trimming cost V 5 bases and J 8 bases; bases outside gene matches: 17. The CDR3 length is 16 residues. The data stem from a study of Graves' ophthalmopathy and Graves' hyperthyroidism. Study-level information: Absence of ophthalmopathy within 18 months of follow-up defined stable hyperthyroidism.

Broader study findings: A majority of expanded thyroid clonotypes exceeding 0.001 frequency were likewise present in blood. Distinction of ophthalmopathy from stable hyperthyroidism by a 13-signature model reached nearly 90% sensitivity and 75% to 83% specificity. The model flagged ophthalmopathy progression at 70% to 71% sensitivity and 72.22% specificity.

The authors amplified TCR beta CDR3 regions from RNA transcripts. RT-PCR was first run with HTBI primers, then multiplex PCR in a second round. TCRdb ran MiXCR on the multiplex PCR reads and lists one entry per CDR3 protein. The table lists around 1,200,000 distinct CDR3 sequences, 35% to 40% of them singletons. The specimen sequenced was peripheral blood or thyroid tissue (not recorded which). This TCR came from an adult man with Graves' hyperthyroidism. The rearrangement uses TRBV6-5 and TRBJ1-1, with TRBD1 matching 7 bases. The CDR3, as DNA: TGTGCCAGCAGTGGAAAGCCAGGGGGGACGTTTTCCGAAGCTTTCTTT. It is translated as CASSGKPGGTFSEAFF.